The rows below give T cell receptor beta chains drawn from one sample of a study of T cells in Graves' hyperthyroidism and ophthalmopathy. TCRdb recomputed calls from the multiplex PCR reads with MiXCR, one row per CDR3 protein. The data show around 300,000 distinct CDR3 sequences, approximately 21% seen once. Material: blood. These receptors all come from a man aged 25 to 40 with Graves' ophthalmopathy. The CDR3 runs from the conserved cysteine through the conserved F or W. Fields, in order: J gene, D gene, V gene, clone size, CDR3 DNA, CDR3 protein. The D gene is left open where the match is weak. A row's size may be missing; if present it is once, few, many or a size class.

j_gene: TRBJ1-1; d_gene: NA; v_gene: TRBV19; abundance: NA; CDR3nt: TGTGCCAGTAGTCACGGACAGACGAACACTGAAGCTTTCTTT; CDR3aa: CASSHGQTNTEAFF
j_gene: TRBJ2-3; d_gene: TRBD1; v_gene: TRBV30; abundance: NA; CDR3nt: TGTGCCTGGGGACAGGGGAGTGTTACAGATACGCAGTATTTT; CDR3aa: CAWGQGSVTDTQYF
j_gene: TRBJ2-7; d_gene: NA; v_gene: TRBV20-1; abundance: many; CDR3nt: TGCAGTGCTAGAGATCGAGGGCCCTACGAGCAGTACTTC; CDR3aa: CSARDRGPYEQYF
j_gene: TRBJ2-2; d_gene: TRBD2; v_gene: TRBV15; abundance: NA; CDR3nt: TGTGCCACCAGCAGAGAAAGGACTAGCGGGAGTTACCCCGGGGAGCTGTTTTTT; CDR3aa: CATSRERTSGSYPGELFF
j_gene: TRBJ1-4; d_gene: TRBD1; v_gene: TRBV5-4; abundance: few; CDR3nt: TGTGCCAGCAGCCTAAGGACAGGGATGGGGGGTAATGAAAAACTGTTTTTT; CDR3aa: CASSLRTGMGGNEKLFF
j_gene: TRBJ2-7; d_gene: TRBD2; v_gene: TRBV7-6; abundance: NA; CDR3nt: TGTGCCAGCAGCCTGAGGACTAGCGGGAGGTACGAGCAGTACTTC; CDR3aa: CASSLRTSGRYEQYF
j_gene: TRBJ1-3; d_gene: TRBD1; v_gene: TRBV6-2/TRBV6-3; abundance: NA; CDR3nt: TGTGCCCGCAGGAAAACAGGGGGCTCGGGAGGAAACACCATATATTTT; CDR3aa: CARRKTGGSGGNTIYF
j_gene: TRBJ1-4; d_gene: NA; v_gene: TRBV28; abundance: NA; CDR3nt: TGTGCCACCCTCTTTGGGGGTGAAAAACTGTTTTTT; CDR3aa: CATLFGGEKLFF
j_gene: TRBJ2-1; d_gene: TRBD2; v_gene: TRBV18; abundance: NA; CDR3nt: TGTGCCAGCTCGCCTGGGACTAGCTCCCTCGTGGTCTTC; CDR3aa: CASSPGTSSLVVF
j_gene: TRBJ1-3; d_gene: TRBD1; v_gene: TRBV20-1; abundance: NA; CDR3nt: TGCAGTGCCAGACAGGGTATTGGAAACACCATATATTTT; CDR3aa: CSARQGIGNTIYF
j_gene: TRBJ2-7; d_gene: NA; v_gene: TRBV11-2; abundance: once; CDR3nt: TGTGCCAGCAGCCGAATACAGGGTCCCTACAAGCAGTACTTC; CDR3aa: CASSRIQGPYKQYF
j_gene: TRBJ1-4; d_gene: NA; v_gene: TRBV5-1; abundance: NA; CDR3nt: TGCGCCAGCAGCTTGACGGGGCTGACTAATGAAAAACTGTTTTTT; CDR3aa: CASSLTGLTNEKLFF
j_gene: TRBJ2-1; d_gene: TRBD2; v_gene: TRBV3-1; abundance: NA; CDR3nt: TGTGCCAGCAGCCAAGATAGGGCGGGAGATGAGCAGTTCTTC; CDR3aa: CASSQDRAGDEQFF
j_gene: TRBJ2-7; d_gene: NA; v_gene: TRBV6-1; abundance: NA; CDR3nt: TGTGCCAGCCGCGGGACGGCGGTCTCCTACGAGCAGTACTTC; CDR3aa: CASRGTAVSYEQYF
j_gene: TRBJ2-5; d_gene: NA; v_gene: TRBV11-2; abundance: many; CDR3nt: TGTGCCAGCAGCTTAGGCACAGGGCACCAAGAGACCCAGTACTTC; CDR3aa: CASSLGTGHQETQYF
j_gene: TRBJ2-1; d_gene: NA; v_gene: TRBV6-1; abundance: few; CDR3nt: TGTGCCAGCACCGACTGGAGGAATGAGCAGTTCTTC; CDR3aa: CASTDWRNEQFF